This T cell receptor (beta chain) originates from a study of CD8+ T cells in alopecia areata. Study overall: For the treated group, dosing was oral tofacitinib at 5 to 10 mg twice daily.

Extraction of RNA preceded its reverse transcription into cDNA, which served as the sequencing template. Libraries were prepared by immunoSEQ multiplex PCR; TCRdb keeps only in-frame clonotypes and omits some of them. The sample lists some 150,000 clones, less than 75% occurring once. This clone was detected only once. Noted treatment: oral pan-JAK inhibitor, 5-10 mg twice daily. The TCR comes from a human donor with alopecia areata. Sequencing was performed on CD4+ T cells sorted from blood, taken at approximately week 56, from a patient treated with tofacitinib.

The CDR3 protein is CAWSDRARGQYF. The CDR3 DNA sequence: TGTGCCTGGAGCGACAGGGCCCGGGGGCAGTACTTC. V usage is TRBV30 and J usage is TRBJ2-7; 7 nucleotides line up with TRBD1. The CDR3 extends over 12 amino acids. Trimming at V came to 3 bases and at J to 9 bases, leaving 8 bases not matched to a gene. Germline V gives CDR1 GTSNPN, CDR2 SVGIG (reference sequence).